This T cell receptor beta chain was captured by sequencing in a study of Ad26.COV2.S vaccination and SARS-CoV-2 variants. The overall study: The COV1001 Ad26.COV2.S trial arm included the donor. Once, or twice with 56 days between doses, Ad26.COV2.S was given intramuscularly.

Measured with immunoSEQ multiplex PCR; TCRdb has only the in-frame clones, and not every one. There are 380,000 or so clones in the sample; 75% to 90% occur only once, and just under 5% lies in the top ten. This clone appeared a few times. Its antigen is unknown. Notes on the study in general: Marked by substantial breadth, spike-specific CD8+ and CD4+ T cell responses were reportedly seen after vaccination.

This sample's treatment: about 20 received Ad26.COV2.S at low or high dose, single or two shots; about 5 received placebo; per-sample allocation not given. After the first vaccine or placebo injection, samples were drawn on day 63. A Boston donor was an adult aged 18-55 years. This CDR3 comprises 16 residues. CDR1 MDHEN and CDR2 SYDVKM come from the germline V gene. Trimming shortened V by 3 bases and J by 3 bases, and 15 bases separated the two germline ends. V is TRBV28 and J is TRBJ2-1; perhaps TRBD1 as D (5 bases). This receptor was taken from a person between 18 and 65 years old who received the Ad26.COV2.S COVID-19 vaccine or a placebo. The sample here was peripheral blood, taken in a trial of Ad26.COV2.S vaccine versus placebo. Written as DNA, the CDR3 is TGTGCCAGCAGTTTTTACCAGGGTATTGTCTACAATGAGCAGTTCTTC. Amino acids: CASSFYQGIVYNEQFF.